These T cell receptor beta chains were read from a single sample in a study of molecular identifiers for immune sequencing clone quantification. TCRdb processed the PCR reads anew with MiXCR; each CDR3 protein has one entry. The sample shows roughly 320,000 distinct CDR3 sequences, 20% to 25% of them seen only once. Sequencing input: naive CD8+ T cells from blood, with Jurkat cell RNA spiked in. These receptors were obtained from a human donor in good health. Some libraries in this study had Jurkat cell RNA spiked in. Both conserved end residues are part of each CDR3. The D gene is left open where the match is weak. A clone size is listed for some rows: how often the clone was seen (once, few, many), or a class if it is expanded.

J gene	clone size	D gene	V gene	CDR3 DNA	CDR3 protein
TRBJ2-5	many	-	TRBV7-9	TGTGCCAGCAGCTTTTGGACTGGAGAAGAAACCCAGTACTTC	CASSFWTGEETQYF
TRBJ2-3	few	-	TRBV28	TGTGCCAGCAGTTTTGGTCGCTTAGATACGCAGTATTTT	CASSFGRLDTQYF
TRBJ2-7	many	TRBD1	TRBV5-4	TGTGCCAGCAGCTTGAGGATCTTGGGCAAGGCAGGGGGATCCTACGAGCAGTACTTC	CASSLRILGKAGGSYEQYF
TRBJ2-7	-	-	TRBV25-1	TGTGCCAGCAGTGAATCCGGGGTCCGATACGAGCAGTACTTC	CASSESGVRYEQYF
TRBJ2-7	once	TRBD1	TRBV27	TGTGCCAGCAGTTTGACAGGGGCATGGATCGAGCTGTACTTC	CASSLTGAWIELYF
TRBJ2-1	many	TRBD1	TRBV4-1	TGCGCCAGCAGCCCGGGACAGGGTTTCGATGAGCAGTTCTTC	CASSPGQGFDEQFF
TRBJ1-1	many	-	TRBV7-9	TGTGCCAGCAGCCCTCCCGGGTGGACTGAAGCTTTCTTT	CASSPPGWTEAFF
TRBJ2-1	many	-	TRBV12-3/TRBV12-4	TGTGCCAGCAGTTGGCCGGAGAACAATGAGCAGTTCTTC	CASSWPENNEQFF
TRBJ2-7	many	-	TRBV7-9	TGTGCCAGCAGCTTGCGGGACACGGGATACGAGCAGTACTTC	CASSLRDTGYEQYF
TRBJ2-7	few	-	TRBV11-2	TGTGCCAGCAGCTTCTTTGGGGACTACGAGCAGTACTTC	CASSFFGDYEQYF
TRBJ2-5	few	TRBD2	TRBV28	TGTGCCAGCAGTCCGCGATCCCTTCTTGGACTAGCGGGTCAAGAGACCCAGTACTTC	CASSPRSLLGLAGQETQYF
TRBJ2-2	many	TRBD1	TRBV7-9	TGTGCCAGCAGCTTAGCCGGGACAGTTAACACCGGGGAGCTGTTTTTT	CASSLAGTVNTGELFF
TRBJ2-7	few	TRBD1	TRBV5-1	TGCGCCAGCAGTCCCGAGGGGGACAGCTCCTACGAGCAGTACTTC	CASSPEGDSSYEQYF
TRBJ2-3	many	-	TRBV20-1	TGCAGTGCTAGAGATGTCCGGGGCCAGTTAAATACGCAGTATTTT	CSARDVRGQLNTQYF
TRBJ2-7	many	-	TRBV6-1	TGTGCCAGCAGTGAAGGCAGGGTATCCTACGAGCAGTACTTC	CASSEGRVSYEQYF
TRBJ2-3	few	TRBD2	TRBV3-1	TGTGCCAGCAGCCTTCGACTAGCGGGGGGTATGAATACGCAGTATTTT	CASSLRLAGGMNTQYF
TRBJ1-3	-	TRBD1	TRBV7-9	TGTGCCAGCAGCCACGGACAGGGGGCACAGAACACCATATATTTT	CASSHGQGAQNTIYF
TRBJ2-5	many	-	TRBV12-3/TRBV12-4	TGTGCCAGCAGTCCGGGACTGAGAACAACCCAGTACTTC	CASSPGLRTTQYF
TRBJ2-7	many	TRBD2	TRBV11-2	TGTGCCAGCAGCTTCGCCCGGGGGGCCTACGAGCAGTACTTC	CASSFARGAYEQYF
TRBJ2-5	many	TRBD2	TRBV29-1	TGCAGCGTCCTAGCGGGGGGGCAAGAGACCCAGTACTTC	CSVLAGGQETQYF
TRBJ2-7	-	TRBD1	TRBV19	TGTGCCAGTAGTTACGGGACAGGGGATTCCCTCTCCTACGAGCAGTACTTC	CASSYGTGDSLSYEQYF
TRBJ1-5	many	-	TRBV4-1	TGCGCCAGCAGGCAGGACAGTTCCCCCAATCAGCCCCAGCATTTT	CASRQDSSPNQPQHF
TRBJ2-7	few	-	TRBV30	TGTGCCTGCAACCAAGGACTAACCTACGAGCAGTACTTC	CACNQGLTYEQYF
TRBJ2-7	-	TRBD1	TRBV2	TGTGCCAGCAGTGAAGAGGGGGCGCTTAACGAGCAGTACTTC	CASSEEGALNEQYF
TRBJ1-1	many	-	TRBV6-5	TGTGCCAGCAGTTATTTTTTCGGGGATATGAACACTGAAGCTTTCTTT	CASSYFFGDMNTEAFF
TRBJ1-2	many	-	TRBV19	TGTGCCAGTATTGGGAATGACTATGGCTACACCTTC	CASIGNDYGYTF
TRBJ2-3	many	TRBD2	TRBV7-2	TGTGCCAGCAGCTTAGACACTAGCGGGGGAGATACGCAGTATTTT	CASSLDTSGGDTQYF
TRBJ1-1	many	-	TRBV19	TGTGCCAGTAGTTGGGCGGGGGCGGACACTGAAGCTTTCTTT	CASSWAGADTEAFF
TRBJ2-1	many	TRBD1	TRBV20-1	TGCAGTGCTAGAGCACGAGACAGGGTTTGGAATGAGCAGTTCTTC	CSARARDRVWNEQFF
TRBJ2-3	many	TRBD2	TRBV6-1	TGTGCCAGCAGTGACAGAGCGGGGGGTCAATATACGCAGTATTTT	CASSDRAGGQYTQYF
TRBJ2-6	few	-	TRBV10-3	TGTGCCATCAGTGAGTCGTGGGACACCGGCTCTGGGGCCAACGTCCTGACTTTC	CAISESWDTGSGANVLTF
TRBJ2-5	many	-	TRBV11-3	TGTGCCAGCAGCTTAAACCTAGATCAAGAGACCCAGTACTTC	CASSLNLDQETQYF
TRBJ2-5	many	-	TRBV20-1	TGCAGTGCTAGACCGACAGAGCGAGAGACCCAGTACTTC	CSARPTERETQYF
TRBJ2-7	-	-	TRBV7-9	TGTGCCAGCGGCTTGGGAAGGGGGGTGGACGAGCAGTACTTC	CASGLGRGVDEQYF
TRBJ2-5	-	TRBD1	TRBV7-9	TGTGCCAGCAGCTCCCGACAGGGTGAAATTGAGACCCAGTACTTC	CASSSRQGEIETQYF
TRBJ2-3	many	-	TRBV7-6	TGTGCCAGCAGCCCCTTGTCGGGGGGCGCGGATACGCAGTATTTT	CASSPLSGGADTQYF
TRBJ2-7	-	TRBD1	TRBV4-1	TGCGCCAGCAGCCAGGGACAGGCGAGCTCCTACGAGCAGTACTTC	CASSQGQASSYEQYF
TRBJ1-2	-	-	TRBV20-1	TGCAGTGCTAGAGGAGGACAGTTTAACTATGGCTACACCTTC	CSARGGQFNYGYTF
TRBJ1-5	-	TRBD1	TRBV2	TGTGCCAGCAGTGAAGAAGGGACAGGGTATCAGCCCCAGCATTTT	CASSEEGTGYQPQHF
TRBJ2-3	many	-	TRBV7-9	TGTGCCAGCAGCTTAGGAATGGGCAGCACAGATACGCAGTATTTT	CASSLGMGSTDTQYF
TRBJ2-1	many	TRBD1	TRBV7-2	TGTGCCAGCAGCTCCGACACCCGGGACAGGGCGTACAATGAGCAGTTCTTC	CASSSDTRDRAYNEQFF
TRBJ2-7	many	TRBD1	TRBV20-1	TGCAGACCTCCGGGACAGGGGGTTTTCGACGAGCAGTACTTC	CRPPGQGVFDEQYF